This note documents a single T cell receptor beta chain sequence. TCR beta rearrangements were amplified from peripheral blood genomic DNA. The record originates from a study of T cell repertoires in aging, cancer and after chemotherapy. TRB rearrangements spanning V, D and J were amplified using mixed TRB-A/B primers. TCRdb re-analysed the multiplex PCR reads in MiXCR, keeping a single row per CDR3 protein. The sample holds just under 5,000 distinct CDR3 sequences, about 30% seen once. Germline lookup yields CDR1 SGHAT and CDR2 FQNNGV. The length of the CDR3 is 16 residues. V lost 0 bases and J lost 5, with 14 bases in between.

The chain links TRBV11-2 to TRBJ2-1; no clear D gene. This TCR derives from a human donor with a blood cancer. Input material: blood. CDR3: CASSLDLESRDNEQFF. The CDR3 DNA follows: TGTGCCAGCAGCTTAGATCTGGAGTCCAGAGACAATGAGCAGTTCTTC.